This entry concerns a single T cell receptor (beta chain). Its target is not known. The data are from a study of T cells in Graves' hyperthyroidism and ophthalmopathy. General study findings and limits: Ophthalmopathy onset followed model prediction by a median approximately 7 months. Researchers found most expanded thyroid clonotypes above 0.001 in blood as well.

If no ophthalmopathy progression occurred within 18 months, Graves' hyperthyroidism was stable. Germline V CDR1 and CDR2: SQVTM, ANQGSEA. The CDR3 extends over 14 amino acids. Trimming took 4 bases from V and 0 from J, leaving 10 bases between them. Amplified regions were TCR beta CDR3 sequences from RNA transcripts. The study used the HTBI primer set for a first-round RT-PCR of the TCR CDR3. Each CDR3 protein is one row after TCRdb ran MiXCR on the multiplex PCR reads. The top ten hold roughly a sixth of the sample, which has approximately 710,000 distinct CDR3 sequences, around 16% seen once. Input material: blood. The J gene is TRBJ2-1, the V gene TRBV29-1; D is unclear. The source of this sequence is a man over 45 with Graves' hyperthyroidism. The CDR3 loop is CSVGGRNSYNEQFF. The CDR3 region has the DNA TGCAGCGTTGGAGGCAGAAACTCCTACAATGAGCAGTTCTTC.